Below are 28 T cell receptor beta chains sequenced from a single sample in a study of blood T cell repertoires in COVID-19. Assay used: immunoSEQ multiplex PCR; TCRdb lists only in-frame clones, some missing. The sample records under 80,000 clones, less than 90% being singletons. The specimen was peripheral blood. The receptors originated from a man older than 75 in a cohort sampled during active COVID-19.

The chain employs TRBV7-9 and TRBJ1-5; 7 nucleotides match TRBD1. Germline CDR1 and CDR2: SEHNR and FQNEAQ (reference sequence). The V segment lost 5 bases and the J segment 2 bases; nucleotides outside the gene matches: 3. The CDR3 totals 14 residues. The CDR3 spells CASSRQGGNQPQHF. CDR3 nucleotide sequence: TGTGCCAGCAGCAGACAGGGTGGCAATCAGCCCCAGCATTTT. The variable domain in full, completed from reference TRBV7-9 and TRBJ1-5, reads DTGVSQNPRHKITKRGQNVTFRCDPISEHNRLYWYRQTLGQGPEFLTYFQNEAQLEKSRLLSDRFSAERPKGSFSTLEIQRTEQGDSAMYLCASSRQGGNQPQHFGDGTRLSIL.

This clone was seen only once. This chain uses TRBV3-1 (or the pseudogene TRBV3-2) with TRBJ1-4, with 11 bases aligning to TRBD1. The CDR3 loop spans 15 amino acids. With 3 bases clipped from V and 4 bases from J, the junction kept 1 base outside the gene matches. Germline CDR1 reads LGHDT; CDR2 reads YNNKEL (reference sequence). The CDR3 reads CASSQGQGGNEKLFF. The CDR3, as DNA: TGTGCCAGCAGCCAGGGACAGGGGGGTAATGAAAAACTGTTTTTT.

This rearrangement joins TRBV21-1 to TRBJ2-7; whether TRBD2, the table's D call, matches the DNA was not checked. TRBV21-1 is tagged as a pseudogene. The CDR3 length is 15 residues. CDR3 protein: CASSKERDSTYEQYV. Here the CDR3 DNA reads TGTGCCAGCAGCAAAGAACGGGACTCCACATACGAGCAGTACGTC.

This rearrangement joins TRBV18 to TRBJ2-7; D ambiguous. V lost 1 base and J lost 5, with 15 bases in between. Germline lookup yields CDR1 KGHSH and CDR2 LQKENI. This CDR3 contains 15 residues. The CDR3 nucleotides read TGTGCCAGCTCACCACATTCGGGTGTTATCGACGAGCAGTACTTC. Its protein product is CASSPHSGVIDEQYF.

This clone occurred once. The rearrangement links TRBV4-3 to TRBJ1-2; D remains unclear. V was trimmed by 0 bases and J by 8 bases, leaving 10 bases between them. The length of the CDR3 is 13 residues. Per the germline V gene, CDR1 is LGHNA and CDR2 is YSLEER. In DNA form, the CDR3 reads TGCGCCAGCAGCCAAGATGAGGCGCGGGGCTACACCTTC. Encoded protein: CASSQDEARGYTF.

This chain uses TRBV24-1 with TRBJ2-3; perhaps TRBD1 as D (5 bases). This CDR3 is 16 amino acids long. Trimming removed 1 base at V and 0 bases at J, with 10 bases between. The germline V gene has CDR1 KGHDR and CDR2 SFDVKD. CDR3: CATSDFLDSSTDTQYF. CDR3 in DNA: TGTGCCACCAGTGATTTCTTAGACAGTAGCACAGATACGCAGTATTTT.

The chain carries TRBV5-4 and TRBJ1-1; D is undetermined. The CDR3 totals 14 residues. V was trimmed by 4 bases and J by 1 base, leaving 11 bases between them. Germline V lookup: CDR1 SGHNT, CDR2 YYREEE (reference sequence). As DNA, the CDR3 is TGTGCCAGCAGCCTGCCTAGCAGGAACACTGAAGCTTTCTTT. It encodes CASSLPSRNTEAFF.

The genes are TRBV19 and TRBJ1-1; D is ambiguous. Deletions cut 4 bases from V and 8 bases from J, with 14 bases between. The CDR3 is 13 residues long. Germline CDR1 LNHDA, CDR2 SQIVND (reference sequence). The CDR3 coding sequence is TGTGCCAGTAGTAAGTTATCCCAACTCGAAGCTTTCTTT. Its protein is CASSKLSQLEAFF.

The chain links TRBV2 to TRBJ1-1; D unclear. V was clipped by 5 bases and J by 2 bases, with 3 bases between them. The CDR3 runs to 11 residues. Germline V lookup: CDR1 SNHLY, CDR2 FYNNEI. The CDR3 DNA reads as TGTGCCAGCAGTTCAAACACTGAAGCTTTCTTT. It yields the protein CASSSNTEAFF.

J is TRBJ1-4 and V is TRBV29-1; 8 nucleotides align to TRBD1. Trimming removed 4 bases from V and 8 bases from J; junction bases left unmatched: 3. The CDR3 loop spans 12 amino acids. Per the germline V gene, CDR1 is SQVTM and CDR2 is ANQGSEA. CDR3 in amino acids: CSVGTGNEKLFF. The CDR3 DNA reads TGCAGCGTTGGGACAGGGAACGAAAAACTGTTTTTT.

This chain uses TRBV2 with TRBJ2-5; 9 bases map to TRBD2. CDR1 and CDR2 from the germline V gene are SNHLY and FYNNEI. The CDR3 contains 15 residues. Germline trimming cut 7 bases from V and 2 bases from J; bases unmatched to any gene: 8. CDR3 amino acids: CASTLERGDQETQYF. CDR3 nucleotide sequence: TGTGCCAGCACTTTAGAGCGGGGGGATCAAGAGACCCAGTACTTC. The complete variable domain, with remaining parts taken from reference TRBV2 and TRBJ2-5, reads EPEVTQTPSHQVTQMGQEVILRCVPISNHLYFYWYRQILGQKVEFLVSFYNNEISEKSEIFDDQFSVERPDGSNFTLKIRSTKLEDSAMYFCASTLERGDQETQYFGPGTRLLVL.

The V gene is TRBV5-1, the J gene TRBJ2-1, with 8 bases fitting TRBD1. The CDR3 consists of 13 residues. The ends lost 4 bases at V and 8 bases at J; junction bases unmatched: 5. Germline CDR1 reads SGHRS; CDR2 reads YFSETQ. In DNA, the CDR3 is TGCGCCAGCAGCAGGACAGGGAATCATGAGCAGTTCTTC. Its translation: CASSRTGNHEQFF.

The chain carries TRBV19 and TRBJ2-7, with TRBD1 identical over 8 bases. The germline V gene has CDR1 LNHDA and CDR2 SQIVND (reference sequence). The ends lost 6 bases at V and 7 bases at J; junction bases unmatched: 29. The CDR3 has 20 residues. CDR3 region: CASSQQGESSLRMGLWEQYV. CDR3 in DNA: TGTGCCAGTAGCCAACAGGGGGAGTCATCCTTACGTATGGGTCTGTGGGAGCAGTACGTC.

V is TRBV5-1 and J is TRBJ1-1, with D possibly TRBD1 on 6 matching bases. Trimming shortened V by 4 bases and J by 2 bases, and 12 bases separated the two germline ends. CDR1 and CDR2 from the germline V gene are SGHRS and YFSETQ. The CDR3 length is 14 residues. The CDR3 DNA sequence: TGCGCCAGCAGCCGACGGACAGAAAACACTGAAGCTTTCTTT. Amino acid sequence: CASSRRTENTEAFF.

The rearrangement uses TRBV5-1 and TRBJ2-7; D call uncertain. This CDR3 region has 14 residues. Between the trimmed V and J ends, which lost 0 bases and 0 bases, there was a span of 7 bases. The germline CDR1 and CDR2 sequences are SGHRS and YFSETQ. For the CDR3, the DNA is TGCGCCAGCAGCTTGGGACCTAGCTCCTACGAGCAGTACTTC. Translating gives CASSLGPSSYEQYF.

The rearrangement joins TRBV11-2 to TRBJ1-1; no clear D gene. CDR3 size: 15 residues. The germline V gene has CDR1 SGHAT and CDR2 FQNNGV. V gave up 2 bases and J gave up 3 bases, with 13 bases separating them. The CDR3 is CASSLPFAGDTEAFF. The CDR3 nucleotides read TGTGCCAGCAGCTTACCTTTTGCCGGGGACACTGAAGCTTTCTTT.

The V and J genes are TRBV12-5 and TRBJ2-1; weak D call: TRBD2 (5 bases). Germline CDR1 reads LGHNT; CDR2 reads FRNRAP. Trimming cost V 5 bases and J 3 bases, with 17 bases left between them. This CDR3 has 16 residues. The CDR3 loop is CASGASGGGIYNEQFF. Written as DNA, the CDR3 is TGTGCTAGTGGTGCCTCGGGTGGAGGAATCTACAATGAGCAGTTCTTC.

V usage is TRBV5-4 and J usage is TRBJ2-3; 10 bases map to TRBD2. The V gene end was trimmed by 4 bases and the J gene end by 2 bases; junction bases not matched to a gene: 7. Germline V gene lookup returns CDR1 SGHNT and CDR2 YYREEE (reference sequence). This CDR3 has 16 amino acids. The DNA of the CDR3 is TGTGCCAGCAGCCCCACTAGCGGGGATGCCACAGATACGCAGTATTTT. It encodes CASSPTSGDATDTQYF.

The rearrangement uses TRBV11-3 and TRBJ1-6, with no clear D. The CDR3 runs 13 residues. Between the trimmed V and J ends, which lost 3 bases and 10 bases, there was a span of 10 bases. CDR1 and CDR2 (germline): SGHNT, YENEEA. For the CDR3, the DNA is TGTGCCAGCAGCTTGGCGGGAAACTCACCCCTCCACTTT. Translating gives CASSLAGNSPLHF.

The chain uses TRBV11-2 and TRBJ2-7, with no clear D. CDR1 and CDR2 (germline): SGHAT, FQNNGV. The V end was cut by 4 bases, the J end by 1 base, with 5 bases between. CDR3 size: 12 residues. The CDR3 protein is CASSSLSYEQYF. CDR3 nucleotides: TGTGCCAGCAGCTCACTATCCTACGAGCAGTACTTC.

The rearrangement links TRBV6-4 to TRBJ2-1; 7 nucleotides align to TRBD2. The CDR3 is made up of 16 amino acids. Germline-derived CDR1 and CDR2 are MRHNA and SNTAGT. Trimming took 0 bases from V and 0 from J; bases not matched to a gene: 2. CDR3 sequence: CASSDSGGGSYNEQFF. CDR3 bases: TGTGCCAGCAGTGACTCCGGCGGGGGCTCCTACAATGAGCAGTTCTTC.

A few counts support this clone. The genes are TRBV5-1 and TRBJ1-6; 12 bases agree with TRBD1. The trim removed 4 bases at V and 11 bases at J, leaving 7 bases unmatched. Germline lookup yields CDR1 SGHRS and CDR2 YFSETQ. This CDR3 has 15 amino acids. The DNA of the CDR3 is TGCGCCAGCAGCGCCGGGACAGGGGGCGTTGCACCCCTCCACTTT. Its protein is CASSAGTGGVAPLHF.

This chain links TRBV7-6 with TRBJ1-3; D remains unclear. The CDR3 length is 15 residues. The V gene's germline CDR1 is SGHVS and CDR2 FNYEAQ. With 6 bases removed from V and 0 bases from J, the gap between germline ends came to 12 bases. The CDR3 bases are TGTGCCAGCAGGAAGAACAGTATCTCTGGAAACACCATATATTTT. Protein: CASRKNSISGNTIYF.

J is TRBJ1-1 and V is TRBV11-3; TRBD1 aligns across 9 bases. Trimming removed 4 bases from V and 4 bases from J; junction bases left unmatched: 4. The CDR3 is 14 amino acids. Per germline, CDR1 SGHNT and CDR2 YENEEA. CDR3 sequence reads: CASSSTGGGTEAFF. As DNA, the CDR3 is TGTGCCAGCAGCTCCACAGGGGGCGGCACTGAAGCTTTCTTT.

The sample holds one count of this clone. This chain uses TRBV7-2 with TRBJ2-1; 9 bases agree with TRBD1. V was pared by 5 bases and J by 8 bases, with 4 bases of the junction left unmatched. Germline loops: CDR1 SGHTA, CDR2 FQGNSA. This CDR3 comprises 13 residues. The CDR3 nucleotides read TGTGCCAGCAGCCACGACAGGGGGGATGAGCAGTTCTTC. Translated, it gives CASSHDRGDEQFF.

This clone was seen only once. V gene TRBV25-1 combines with J gene TRBJ1-6; tentatively, D is TRBD1 (5 bases). The CDR3 is made up of 15 amino acids. The germline V gene has CDR1 MGHDK and CDR2 SYGVNS. Trimming removed 8 bases from V and 0 bases from J, with 11 bases in between. The CDR3 spells CASRAGGSYNSPLHF. CDR3 bases: TGTGCCAGCCGTGCCGGGGGCTCCTATAATTCACCCCTCCACTTT.

In regard to this clone: Distinct nucleotide sequences in the sample also encode this CDR3. The chain has TRBV12-3 or TRBV12-4 and TRBJ1-2; 7 bases fit TRBD1. The CDR3 is 13 residues long. Unmatched junction bases numbered 5, after V lost 3 bases and J lost 7 bases. DNA for the CDR3: TGTGCCAGCAGTTTGGGGCAGGGGGGTGGCTACACCTTC. Its translation is CASSLGQGGGYTF.

The chain joins TRBV19 to TRBJ1-4; D gene uncertain. This CDR3 has 15 residues. Germline-derived CDR1 and CDR2 are LNHDA and SQIVND (reference sequence). V lost 5 bases and J 0 bases, leaving 10 bases between the germline ends. The DNA for the CDR3 is TGTGCCAGTAGTCCCCGCAGAACAACTAATGAAAAACTGTTTTTT. Residues: CASSPRRTTNEKLFF. Full variable domain (outside the CDR3, taken from reference TRBV19 and TRBJ1-4): DGGITQSPKYLFRKEGQNVTLSCEQNLNHDAMYWYRQDPGQGLRLIYYSQIVNDFQKGDIAEGYSVSREKKESFPLTVTSAQKNPTAFYLCASSPRRTTNEKLFFGSGTQLSVL.